This T cell receptor (beta chain) was sequenced during a study of T-cell reconstitution after alpha-beta-depleted transplantation in children. CDR1 and CDR2 from the germline V gene are SGDLS and YYNGEE. V lost 0 bases, J lost 3 bases, and 6 bases lay in between. The CDR3 is 14 amino acids. Study observations and caveats: Surviving recipient T cells and thymic progenitors underlay high day-60 TCRbeta diversity in some patients. T-cell counts and diversity at one year following transplant were attributed mainly to newly produced T cells. As was reported, about two months after transplant, alpha-beta T cells came from several hundred expanded graft clones.

Using unique molecular identifiers, the investigators prepared the TCRbeta library. In TCRdb, the PCR reads were re-called with MiXCR into one record per CDR3 protein. The table shows approximately 7,000 distinct CDR3 sequences, with about 10% occurring only once. At least ten counts were recorded for this clonotype. What it binds is unknown. The chain has TRBV9 and TRBJ2-2; D not resolved. The source material was PBMCs, mostly from graft donor cells, sampled 180 days after TCRalphabeta/CD19-depleted stem cell transplant. This receptor was obtained from a child younger than two who had a stem cell transplant for acute myeloid leukemia, so the T cells may come from the graft donor. As DNA, the CDR3 is TGTGCCAGCAGCGTAGTTGGTCACACCGGGGAGCTGTTTTTT. Its protein product is CASSVVGHTGELFF.